This T cell receptor (beta chain) was obtained from a study of neurological immune-mediated disorders. Study conclusions and caveats: Across subjects, expanded clones had no CDR3 amino acid sequences in common, pointing to private repertoires in all groups. The greatest TCR clonal expansion occurred in HTLV-1-associated myelopathy and the least in multiple sclerosis, which fell below healthy controls.

Libraries used 2 million unsorted PBMCs kept frozen in RNAlater. This clonotype appeared many times. What it binds is unknown. The V gene lost 0 bases and the J gene lost 3 bases, with 12 bases spanning the gap. The germline CDR1 and CDR2 sequences are ENHRY and SYGVKD. The CDR3 is 15 residues long. Each CDR3 protein gets one entry after TCRdb re-called the 5' RACE reads with MiXCR. The data show 39,000 or so distinct CDR3 sequences, 2% to 2.5% seen once. The rearrangement links TRBV10-3 to TRBJ2-7, with D perhaps TRBD1 (5 bases). Sequencing used PBMCs. This sequence was found in a man aged 25 to 40 with multiple sclerosis. CDR3 protein: CAISESRGLFYEQYF. CDR3 DNA sequence: TGTGCCATCAGTGAGTCAAGGGGTTTGTTCTACGAGCAGTACTTC.